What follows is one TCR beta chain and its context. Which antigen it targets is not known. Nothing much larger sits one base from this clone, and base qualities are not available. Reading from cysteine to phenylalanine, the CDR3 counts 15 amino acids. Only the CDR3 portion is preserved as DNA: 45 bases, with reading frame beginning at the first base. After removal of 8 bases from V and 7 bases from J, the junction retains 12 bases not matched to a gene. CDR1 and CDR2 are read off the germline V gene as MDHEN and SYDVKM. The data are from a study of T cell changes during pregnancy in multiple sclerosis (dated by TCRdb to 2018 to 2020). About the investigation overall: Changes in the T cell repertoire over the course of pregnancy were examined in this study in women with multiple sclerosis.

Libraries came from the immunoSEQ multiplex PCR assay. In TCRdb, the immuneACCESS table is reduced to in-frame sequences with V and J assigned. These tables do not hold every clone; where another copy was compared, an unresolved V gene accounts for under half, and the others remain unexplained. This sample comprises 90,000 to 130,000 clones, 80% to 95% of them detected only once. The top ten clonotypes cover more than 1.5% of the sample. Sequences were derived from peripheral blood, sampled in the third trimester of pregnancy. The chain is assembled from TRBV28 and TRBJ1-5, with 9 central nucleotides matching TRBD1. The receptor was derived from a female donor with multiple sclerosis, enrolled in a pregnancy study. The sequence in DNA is TGTGCCAGCTTTGTCAGGGGACAGGGACGACAGCCCCAGCATTTT. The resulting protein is CASFVRGQGRQPQHF.